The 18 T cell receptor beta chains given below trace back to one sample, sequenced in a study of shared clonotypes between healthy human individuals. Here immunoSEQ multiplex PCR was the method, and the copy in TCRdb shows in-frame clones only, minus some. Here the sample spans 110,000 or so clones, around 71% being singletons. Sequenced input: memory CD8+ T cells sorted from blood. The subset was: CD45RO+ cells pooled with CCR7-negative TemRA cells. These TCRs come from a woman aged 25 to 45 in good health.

The CDR3 here is CASSQGVQPYEQYF. CDR3 coding DNA: TGTGCCAGCAGCCAGGGGGTACAACCCTACGAGCAGTACTTC. This sequence joins TRBV7-9 and TRBJ2-7; 7 positions agree with TRBD1. The CDR3 spans 14 residues. Germline V gene sequence: CDR1 SEHNR, CDR2 FQNEAQ (reference sequence). Trimming took 5 bases from V and 2 from J; bases not matched to a gene: 6.

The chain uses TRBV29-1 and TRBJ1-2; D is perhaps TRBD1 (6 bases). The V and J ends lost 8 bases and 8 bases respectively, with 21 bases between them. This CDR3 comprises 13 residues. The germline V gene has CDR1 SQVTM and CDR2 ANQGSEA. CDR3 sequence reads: CSTSGTGSVGYTF. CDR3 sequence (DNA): TGCAGCACCTCCGGTACAGGGAGTGTCGGCTACACCTTC.

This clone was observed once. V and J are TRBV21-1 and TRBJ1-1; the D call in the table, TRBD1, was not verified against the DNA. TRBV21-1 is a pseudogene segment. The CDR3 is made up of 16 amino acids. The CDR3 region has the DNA TGTGCCAGCAGCAAAGCACGGGGTGTAACAGGGACTGAAGCTTTCTTT. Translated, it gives CASSKARGVTGTEAFF.

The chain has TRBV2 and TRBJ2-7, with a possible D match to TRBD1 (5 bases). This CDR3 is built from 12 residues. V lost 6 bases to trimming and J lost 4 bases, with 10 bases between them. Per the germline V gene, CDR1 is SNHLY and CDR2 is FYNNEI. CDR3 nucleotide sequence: TGTGCCAGCAGCCCCACAGGTTACGAGCAGTACTTC. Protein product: CASSPTGYEQYF.

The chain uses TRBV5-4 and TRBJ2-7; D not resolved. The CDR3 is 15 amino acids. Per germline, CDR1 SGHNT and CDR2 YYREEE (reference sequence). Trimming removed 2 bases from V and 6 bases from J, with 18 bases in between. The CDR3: CASSLPGRPLGEQYF. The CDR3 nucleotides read TGTGCCAGCAGCTTACCAGGCCGACCTCTGGGCGAGCAGTACTTC.

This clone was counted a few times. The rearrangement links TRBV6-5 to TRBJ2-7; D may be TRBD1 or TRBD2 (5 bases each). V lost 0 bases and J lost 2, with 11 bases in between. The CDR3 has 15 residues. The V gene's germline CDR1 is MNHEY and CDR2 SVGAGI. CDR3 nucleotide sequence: TGTGCCAGCAGTTACTCGATCCAGGGAGCCTACGAGCAGTACTTC. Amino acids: CASSYSIQGAYEQYF.

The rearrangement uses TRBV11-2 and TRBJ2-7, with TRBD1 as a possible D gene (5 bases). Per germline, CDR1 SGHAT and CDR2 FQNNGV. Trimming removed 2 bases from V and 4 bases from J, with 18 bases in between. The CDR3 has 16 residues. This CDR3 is CASSLKGAGAVYEQYF. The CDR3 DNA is TGTGCCAGCAGCTTAAAAGGTGCTGGGGCCGTGTACGAGCAGTACTTC.

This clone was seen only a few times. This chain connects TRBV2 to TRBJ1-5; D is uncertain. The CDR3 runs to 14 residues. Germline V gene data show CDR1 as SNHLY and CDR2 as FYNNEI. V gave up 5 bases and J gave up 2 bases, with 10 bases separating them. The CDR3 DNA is TGTGCCAGCAGTCAGCGTTCTGGCAATCAGCCCCAGCATTTT. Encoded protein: CASSQRSGNQPQHF.

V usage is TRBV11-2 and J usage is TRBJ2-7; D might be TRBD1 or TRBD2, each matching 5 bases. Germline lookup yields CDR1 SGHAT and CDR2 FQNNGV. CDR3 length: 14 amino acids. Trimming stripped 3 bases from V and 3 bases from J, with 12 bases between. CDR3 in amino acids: CASSLRDPRYEQYF. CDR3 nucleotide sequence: TGTGCCAGCAGCTTGAGGGACCCACGCTACGAGCAGTACTTC.

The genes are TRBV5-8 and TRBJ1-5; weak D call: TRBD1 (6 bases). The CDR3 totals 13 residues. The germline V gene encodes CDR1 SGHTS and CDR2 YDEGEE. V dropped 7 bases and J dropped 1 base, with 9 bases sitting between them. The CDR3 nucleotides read TGTGCCAGCTCGGGGGGCAGCAATCAGCCCCAGCATTTT. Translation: CASSGGSNQPQHF.

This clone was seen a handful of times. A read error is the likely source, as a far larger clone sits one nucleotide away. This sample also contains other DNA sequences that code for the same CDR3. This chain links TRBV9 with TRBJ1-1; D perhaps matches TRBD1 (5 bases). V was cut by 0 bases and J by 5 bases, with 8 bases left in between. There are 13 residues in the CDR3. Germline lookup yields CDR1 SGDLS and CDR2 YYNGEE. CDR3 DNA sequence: TGTGCCAGCAGCGTAGCTTGGGGGACTGAAGCTTTCTTT. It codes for CASSVAWGTEAFF.

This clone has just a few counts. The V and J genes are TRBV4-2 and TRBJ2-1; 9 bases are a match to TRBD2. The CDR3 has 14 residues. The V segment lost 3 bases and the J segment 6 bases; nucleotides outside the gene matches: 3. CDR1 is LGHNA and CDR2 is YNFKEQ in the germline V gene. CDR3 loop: CASSHRSGSNEQFF. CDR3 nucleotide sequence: TGTGCCAGCAGCCACCGTAGCGGGAGCAATGAGCAGTTCTTC.

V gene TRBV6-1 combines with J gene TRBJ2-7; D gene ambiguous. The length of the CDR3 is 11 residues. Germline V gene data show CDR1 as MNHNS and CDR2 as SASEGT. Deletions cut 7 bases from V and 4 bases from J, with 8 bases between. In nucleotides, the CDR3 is TGTGCCAGCATAATAGGATACGAGCAGTACTTC. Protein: CASIIGYEQYF.

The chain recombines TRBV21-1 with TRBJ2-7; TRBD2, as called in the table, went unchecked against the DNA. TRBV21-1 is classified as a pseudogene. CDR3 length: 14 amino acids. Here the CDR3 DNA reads TGTGCCAGCAGCAAAACCCAGACGATCGGGGAGCAGTACTTC. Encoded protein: CASSKTQTIGEQYF.

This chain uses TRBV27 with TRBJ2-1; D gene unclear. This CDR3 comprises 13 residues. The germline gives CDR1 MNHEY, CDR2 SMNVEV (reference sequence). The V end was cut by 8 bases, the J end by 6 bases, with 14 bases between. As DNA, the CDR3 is TGTGCCAGCCGGGCCAATAAGGGCAATGAGCAGTTCTTC. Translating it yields CASRANKGNEQFF.

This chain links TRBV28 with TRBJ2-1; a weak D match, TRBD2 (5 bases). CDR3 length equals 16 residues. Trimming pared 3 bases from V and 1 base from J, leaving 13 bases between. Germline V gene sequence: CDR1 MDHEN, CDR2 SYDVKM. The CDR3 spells CASSLVAGRSYNEQFF. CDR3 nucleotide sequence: TGTGCCAGCAGTTTGGTCGCGGGTAGATCCTACAATGAGCAGTTCTTC.

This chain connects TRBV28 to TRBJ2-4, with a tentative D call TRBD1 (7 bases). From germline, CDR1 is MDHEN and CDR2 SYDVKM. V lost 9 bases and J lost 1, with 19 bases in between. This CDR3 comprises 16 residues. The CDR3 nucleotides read TGTGCCAGTCAAGGAGGAGGGGGCATTGCCAAAAACATTCAGTACTTC. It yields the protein CASQGGGGIAKNIQYF.

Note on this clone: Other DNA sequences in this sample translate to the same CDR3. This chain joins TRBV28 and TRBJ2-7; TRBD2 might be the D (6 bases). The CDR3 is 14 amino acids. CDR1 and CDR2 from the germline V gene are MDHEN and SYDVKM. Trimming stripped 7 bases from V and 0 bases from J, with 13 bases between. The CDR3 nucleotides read TGTGCCAGCACCTTGGCGGGAACCTCCTACGAGCAGTACTTC. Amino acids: CASTLAGTSYEQYF.